These T cell receptor beta chains were read from a single sample in a study of T-cell reconstitution after alpha-beta-depleted transplantation in children. TCRdb reanalysed the PCR reads using MiXCR and keeps one entry per CDR3 protein. Of about 830,000 distinct CDR3 sequences in the sample, under 20% are singletons; the top ten hold approximately 5%. This specimen consisted of PBMCs, mostly from graft donor cells, obtained 360 days after TCRalphabeta/CD19-depleted stem cell transplant. The receptors derive from a male patient aged 10 to 17 who had a stem cell transplant for acute lymphoblastic leukemia, so the T cells may come from the graft donor. Each CDR3 is given with its conserved first and last residue. A D gene is named only where the DNA matches it firmly. Rows give clone size only sometimes, using once, few, many, or a class for an expanded clone.

clone_size: few
j_call: TRBJ2-7
v_call: TRBV28
d_call: TRBD1
cdr3_length: 15
cdr3_aa: CAIQRSDRTPYEQYF
cdr3_nt: TGTGCCATACAACGTTCGGACAGGACTCCCTACGAGCAGTACTTC

clone_size: few
j_call: TRBJ2-2
v_call: TRBV25-1
d_call: .
cdr3_length: 16
cdr3_aa: CATSLWGRAGTGELFF
cdr3_nt: TGTGCCACCTCACTGTGGGGACGGGCCGGCACCGGGGAGCTGTTTTTT

clone_size: .
j_call: TRBJ2-7
v_call: TRBV5-6
d_call: .
cdr3_length: 15
cdr3_aa: CASSWRWAGKWEQYF
cdr3_nt: TGTGCCAGCAGCTGGAGATGGGCCGGCAAATGGGAGCAGTACTTC

clone_size: .
j_call: TRBJ1-3
v_call: TRBV7-9
d_call: .
cdr3_length: 14
cdr3_aa: CASSLTPMKNTIYF
cdr3_nt: TGTGCCAGCAGCTTAACACCGATGAAAAACACCATATATTTT

clone_size: few
j_call: TRBJ2-2
v_call: TRBV12-5
d_call: TRBD2
cdr3_length: 16
cdr3_aa: CASGSIAGGYTGELFF
cdr3_nt: TGTGCTAGTGGTTCAATAGCGGGAGGCTACACCGGGGAGCTGTTTTTT

clone_size: .
j_call: TRBJ2-1
v_call: TRBV11-3
d_call: TRBD1
cdr3_length: 15
cdr3_aa: CASSFRTGTGDEQFF
cdr3_nt: TGTGCCAGCAGCTTTCGGACAGGGACAGGGGATGAGCAGTTCTTC

clone_size: .
j_call: TRBJ2-5
v_call: TRBV12-5
d_call: .
cdr3_length: 15
cdr3_aa: CASGLGSRRGETQYF
cdr3_nt: TGTGCTAGTGGTTTGGGCAGTAGGCGTGGAGAGACCCAGTACTTC

clone_size: many
j_call: TRBJ1-1
v_call: TRBV29-1
d_call: .
cdr3_length: 12
cdr3_aa: CSPNRDFTEAFF
cdr3_nt: TGCAGCCCCAACCGGGACTTCACTGAAGCTTTCTTT

clone_size: few
j_call: TRBJ2-5
v_call: TRBV18
d_call: .
cdr3_length: 14
cdr3_aa: CASSSWGRRETQYF
cdr3_nt: TGTGCCAGCTCATCGTGGGGGAGGAGAGAGACCCAGTACTTC

clone_size: few
j_call: TRBJ2-4
v_call: TRBV18
d_call: .
cdr3_length: 16
cdr3_aa: CASSPPLGVGKNIQYF
cdr3_nt: TGTGCCAGCTCTCCCCCCTTGGGTGTGGGAAAGAACATTCAGTACTTC

clone_size: few
j_call: TRBJ2-1
v_call: TRBV11-2
d_call: TRBD2
cdr3_length: 21
cdr3_aa: CASTLQLGLAVLQPSYNEQFF
cdr3_nt: TGTGCCAGCACCCTACAATTGGGACTAGCGGTCCTACAACCCTCCTACAATGAGCAGTTCTTC

clone_size: .
j_call: TRBJ2-7
v_call: TRBV7-9
d_call: TRBD1
cdr3_length: 11
cdr3_aa: CASSFRTGQYF
cdr3_nt: TGTGCCAGCAGCTTTCGGACAGGGCAGTACTTC

clone_size: .
j_call: TRBJ1-2
v_call: TRBV12-3/TRBV12-4
d_call: TRBD1
cdr3_length: 13
cdr3_aa: CASSRQGRGGYTF
cdr3_nt: TGTGCCAGCAGTAGACAGGGACGCGGTGGCTACACCTTC

clone_size: .
j_call: TRBJ2-1
v_call: TRBV9
d_call: TRBD2
cdr3_length: 15
cdr3_aa: CASSSRGSGRVEQFF
cdr3_nt: TGTGCCAGCAGCTCCCGGGGTAGCGGGAGGGTTGAGCAGTTCTTC

clone_size: .
j_call: TRBJ1-1
v_call: TRBV28
d_call: TRBD1
cdr3_length: 15
cdr3_aa: CASQEGQLGNTEAFF
cdr3_nt: TGTGCCAGCCAAGAGGGACAGTTAGGGAACACTGAAGCTTTCTTT

clone_size: many
j_call: TRBJ2-5
v_call: TRBV29-1
d_call: .
cdr3_length: 15
cdr3_aa: CSFLGDLNDQETQYF
cdr3_nt: TGCAGCTTCCTGGGGGACTTAAACGACCAAGAGACCCAGTACTTC

clone_size: .
j_call: TRBJ2-1
v_call: TRBV11-2
d_call: .
cdr3_length: 12
cdr3_aa: CASSLIHNEQFF
cdr3_nt: TGTGCCAGCAGCTTAATCCACAATGAGCAGTTCTTC

clone_size: few
j_call: TRBJ2-1
v_call: TRBV11-2
d_call: .
cdr3_length: 18
cdr3_aa: CASSQTTLPGRGRYEQFF
cdr3_nt: TGTGCCAGCAGCCAAACGACTCTTCCGGGACGCGGACGGTATGAGCAGTTCTTC

clone_size: few
j_call: TRBJ1-5
v_call: TRBV9
d_call: .
cdr3_length: 15
cdr3_aa: CASSVGNGNNQPQHF
cdr3_nt: TGTGCCAGCAGCGTGGGGAATGGTAACAATCAGCCCCAGCATTTT

clone_size: many
j_call: TRBJ1-1
v_call: TRBV11-1
d_call: .
cdr3_length: 14
cdr3_aa: CASSLQGVATEAFF
cdr3_nt: TGTGCCAGCAGCTTACAAGGGGTGGCCACTGAAGCTTTCTTT

clone_size: many
j_call: TRBJ2-1
v_call: TRBV5-1
d_call: TRBD2
cdr3_length: 16
cdr3_aa: CASSPLGGSSYNEQFF
cdr3_nt: TGTGCCAGCAGCCCGTTGGGCGGGAGCTCCTACAATGAGCAGTTCTTC

clone_size: .
j_call: TRBJ2-1
v_call: TRBV5-1
d_call: TRBD1
cdr3_length: 15
cdr3_aa: CASSLERQGIDEQFF
cdr3_nt: TGCGCCAGCAGCTTGGAGAGACAGGGGATCGATGAGCAGTTCTTC

clone_size: .
j_call: TRBJ2-1
v_call: TRBV18
d_call: TRBD2
cdr3_length: 16
cdr3_aa: CASSPVGLAGDNEQFF
cdr3_nt: TGTGCCAGCTCACCCGTAGGACTAGCGGGGGACAATGAGCAGTTCTTC

clone_size: .
j_call: TRBJ2-1
v_call: TRBV15
d_call: TRBD2
cdr3_length: 17
cdr3_aa: CATSRGPSGILYNEQFF
cdr3_nt: TGTGCCACCAGCAGGGGCCCCAGCGGGATACTCTACAATGAGCAGTTCTTC

clone_size: many
j_call: TRBJ2-1
v_call: TRBV5-1
d_call: TRBD2
cdr3_length: 17
cdr3_aa: CASSFPGTSGGNNEQFF
cdr3_nt: TGCGCCAGCAGCTTTCCCGGGACTAGCGGGGGAAACAATGAGCAGTTCTTC

clone_size: many
j_call: TRBJ1-1
v_call: TRBV5-1
d_call: .
cdr3_length: 15
cdr3_aa: CASSLTGTPNTEAFF
cdr3_nt: TGTGCCAGCAGCCTCACTGGGACACCGAACACTGAAGCTTTCTTT

clone_size: few
j_call: TRBJ2-7
v_call: TRBV27
d_call: .
cdr3_length: 14
cdr3_aa: CASSFGESSYEQYF
cdr3_nt: TGTGCCAGCAGTTTTGGCGAGAGCTCCTACGAGCAGTACTTC

clone_size: few
j_call: TRBJ2-4
v_call: TRBV24-1
d_call: .
cdr3_length: 11
cdr3_aa: CATSNSGIQYF
cdr3_nt: TGTGCCACCAGTAACTCGGGCATTCAGTACTTC

clone_size: few
j_call: TRBJ2-4
v_call: TRBV5-1
d_call: .
cdr3_length: 16
cdr3_aa: CASSLVISGRKNIQYF
cdr3_nt: TGCGCCAGCAGCTTGGTAATAAGCGGCCGCAAAAACATTCAGTACTTC

clone_size: few
j_call: TRBJ2-1
v_call: TRBV5-6
d_call: .
cdr3_length: 17
cdr3_aa: CASSPSARQGLYNEQFF
cdr3_nt: TGTGCCAGCAGCCCGTCCGCTAGACAGGGACTCTACAATGAGCAGTTCTTC

clone_size: many
j_call: TRBJ2-7
v_call: TRBV11-3
d_call: .
cdr3_length: 20
cdr3_aa: CASSQRVVMGNTNLIYEQYF
cdr3_nt: TGTGCCAGCAGCCAACGCGTAGTGATGGGAAACACCAACCTTATCTACGAGCAGTACTTC

clone_size: .
j_call: TRBJ1-2
v_call: TRBV11-2
d_call: TRBD1
cdr3_length: 16
cdr3_aa: CASSRLAGQGDYGYTF
cdr3_nt: TGTGCCAGCAGCCGCCTGGCGGGACAGGGAGACTATGGCTACACCTTC

clone_size: .
j_call: TRBJ2-5
v_call: TRBV5-5
d_call: .
cdr3_length: 17
cdr3_aa: CASSLGGVAVLEETQYF
cdr3_nt: TGTGCCAGCAGCTTAGGTGGCGTGGCCGTATTAGAGGAGACCCAGTACTTC

clone_size: .
j_call: TRBJ2-3
v_call: TRBV5-1
d_call: TRBD2
cdr3_length: 16
cdr3_aa: CASSLELAGGGDTQYF
cdr3_nt: TGCGCCAGCAGCCTCGAACTAGCGGGGGGTGGAGATACGCAGTATTTT

clone_size: .
j_call: TRBJ2-1
v_call: TRBV7-6
d_call: TRBD2
cdr3_length: 17
cdr3_aa: CASSITSRLAAYNEQFF
cdr3_nt: TGTGCCAGCAGCATCACTTCCCGACTAGCGGCATACAATGAGCAGTTCTTC

clone_size: few
j_call: TRBJ2-7
v_call: TRBV12-3/TRBV12-4
d_call: .
cdr3_length: 13
cdr3_aa: CASSLSKNYEQYF
cdr3_nt: TGTGCCAGCAGTCTTTCGAAAAACTACGAGCAGTACTTC

clone_size: .
j_call: TRBJ1-5
v_call: TRBV10-2
d_call: .
cdr3_length: 17
cdr3_aa: CASSEPHRVDSNQPQHF
cdr3_nt: TGCGCCAGCAGTGAGCCCCACCGAGTTGATAGCAATCAGCCCCAGCATTTT

clone_size: .
j_call: TRBJ2-3
v_call: TRBV3-1
d_call: .
cdr3_length: 14
cdr3_aa: CASSPWNGKDTQYF
cdr3_nt: TGTGCCAGCAGCCCCTGGAATGGGAAAGATACGCAGTATTTT

clone_size: many
j_call: TRBJ2-1
v_call: TRBV4-2
d_call: TRBD2
cdr3_length: 17
cdr3_aa: CASSQAAASGRFGEQFF
cdr3_nt: TGTGCCAGCAGCCAAGCTGCAGCTAGCGGGAGGTTCGGTGAGCAGTTCTTC

clone_size: few
j_call: TRBJ2-2
v_call: TRBV4-1
d_call: .
cdr3_length: 16
cdr3_aa: CASSQLRSGDTGELFF
cdr3_nt: TGCGCCAGCAGCCAACTAAGATCAGGCGATACCGGGGAGCTGTTTTTT

clone_size: few
j_call: TRBJ1-2
v_call: TRBV7-9
d_call: .
cdr3_length: 14
cdr3_aa: CASSPTGQHYGYTF
cdr3_nt: TGTGCCAGCAGCCCGACGGGACAACACTATGGCTACACCTTC

clone_size: .
j_call: TRBJ2-1
v_call: TRBV9
d_call: TRBD2
cdr3_length: 19
cdr3_aa: CASSARTGLAGGAYNEQFF
cdr3_nt: TGTGCCAGCAGCGCCCGGACGGGACTAGCGGGAGGAGCCTACAATGAGCAGTTCTTC

clone_size: .
j_call: TRBJ2-5
v_call: TRBV7-8
d_call: TRBD2
cdr3_length: 18
cdr3_aa: CASSQIPRGREGGETQYF
cdr3_nt: TGTGCCAGCAGCCAAATCCCTCGGGGGCGGGAGGGCGGTGAGACCCAGTACTTC

clone_size: .
j_call: TRBJ2-5
v_call: TRBV27
d_call: TRBD1
cdr3_length: 15
cdr3_aa: CASSSDRGYQETQYF
cdr3_nt: TGTGCCAGCAGTTCGGACAGGGGGTACCAAGAGACCCAGTACTTC

clone_size: many
j_call: TRBJ1-1
v_call: TRBV29-1
d_call: TRBD1
cdr3_length: 15
cdr3_aa: CSVGNDREGYTEAFF
cdr3_nt: TGCAGCGTTGGGAATGACAGGGAAGGGTACACTGAAGCTTTCTTT

clone_size: .
j_call: TRBJ2-1
v_call: TRBV4-2
d_call: .
cdr3_length: 16
cdr3_aa: CASSQARGASYNEQFF
cdr3_nt: TGTGCCAGCAGCCAAGCGCGGGGAGCCTCCTACAATGAGCAGTTCTTC

clone_size: few
j_call: TRBJ2-7
v_call: TRBV11-1
d_call: TRBD1
cdr3_length: 19
cdr3_aa: CASSSKGQGGILSSYEQYF
cdr3_nt: TGTGCCAGCAGCTCAAAGGGACAGGGGGGGATCCTTAGCTCCTACGAGCAGTACTTC

clone_size: few
j_call: TRBJ2-3
v_call: TRBV27
d_call: .
cdr3_length: 11
cdr3_aa: CASLLGGTQYF
cdr3_nt: TGTGCCAGCCTGCTCGGTGGTACGCAGTATTTT

clone_size: few
j_call: TRBJ2-7
v_call: TRBV20-1
d_call: TRBD2
cdr3_length: 13
cdr3_aa: CSAPGTSGSPQYF
cdr3_nt: TGCAGTGCTCCCGGGACTAGCGGGAGTCCGCAGTACTTC

clone_size: few
j_call: TRBJ2-1
v_call: TRBV3-1
d_call: .
cdr3_length: 12
cdr3_aa: CASSRLLNEQFF
cdr3_nt: TGTGCCAGCAGCAGACTCCTCAATGAGCAGTTCTTC

clone_size: .
j_call: TRBJ1-2
v_call: TRBV4-1
d_call: .
cdr3_length: 15
cdr3_aa: CASSPKDSVLYGYTF
cdr3_nt: TGCGCCAGCAGCCCAAAGGACAGTGTCCTCTATGGCTACACCTTC

clone_size: .
j_call: TRBJ1-3
v_call: TRBV19
d_call: .
cdr3_length: 15
cdr3_aa: CASGPTVDSGNTIYF
cdr3_nt: TGTGCCAGTGGCCCGACGGTGGACTCTGGAAACACCATATATTTT

clone_size: many
j_call: TRBJ2-1
v_call: TRBV5-1
d_call: TRBD1
cdr3_length: 15
cdr3_aa: CASSFWDRGYNEQFF
cdr3_nt: TGCGCCAGCAGCTTTTGGGACAGGGGTTACAATGAGCAGTTCTTC

clone_size: .
j_call: TRBJ2-3
v_call: TRBV5-1
d_call: TRBD2
cdr3_length: 14
cdr3_aa: CASRSGLAQYTQYF
cdr3_nt: TGCGCCAGCAGGAGTGGACTAGCGCAATATACGCAGTATTTT